The clone carrying this T cell receptor beta chain was picked up many times. As yet, its antigen is unknown. The data belong to a study of CD8 T cells in ankylosing spondylitis. General study results and limits: Blood of patients with ankylosing spondylitis appeared to be characterized by a TCR beta motif of 8 or 9 highly homologous variants. As for the disease-linked clones, they showed a CD8+ phenotype and occurred at relatively low frequencies in peripheral blood. Reported data indicate significant enrichment of disease-linked clones within matched ankylosing spondylitis synovial fluid.

A single record per CDR3 protein comes from TCRdb applying MiXCR to the 5' RACE reads. The repertoire holds hundreds of thousands of distinct CDR3 sequences, with 10% to 13% as singletons. The sample comprised blood, either unsorted or a sorted T cell fraction (not recorded which). This clonotype was sampled from a male donor with ankylosing spondylitis or in good health (not recorded which).

CDR3 protein: CSATRPSAGGNNEQFF. The CDR3 coding sequence is TGCAGTGCCACCCGTCCTTCTGCGGGGGGCAACAATGAGCAGTTCTTC. The gene calls are TRBV20-1 and TRBJ2-1; TRBD2 matches at 8 bases. CDR1 and CDR2 (germline): DFQATT, SNEGSKA (reference sequence). There are 16 residues in the CDR3. Trimming at V came to 6 bases and at J to 5 bases, leaving 15 bases not matched to a gene.